A single sample gave rise to the 6 T cell receptor beta chains below, sequenced in a study of cytomegalovirus exposure and HLA in healthy donors. The study ran its PCR with 60 Vbeta and 13 Jbeta primers. Method: immunoSEQ multiplex PCR; TCRdb's copy keeps in-frame clones and lacks some. The repertoire holds some 200,000 clones, with approximately 79% as singletons. The sequencing sample was made of PBMCs. The receptors derive from a girl aged 2-9 years in good health and CMV-seronegative.

V and J are TRBV6-7 and TRBJ2-2, with D perhaps TRBD1 (7 bases). TRBV6-7 falls under the ORF class, with uncertain function. The CDR3 contains 24 residues. V shed 5 bases and J shed 6 bases, with 43 bases lying between them. In DNA form, the CDR3 reads TGTGCCAGCAGTGCCGCTCCGGGACAGTATGTTTTGCTTTCGCTCGTGGGAGGATCCGGGGAGCTGTTTTTT. It codes for CASSAAPGQYVLLSLVGGSGELFF.

The V gene is TRBV5-4, the J gene TRBJ2-5; 8 bases align to TRBD2. The J call is in doubt because the DNA end fits TRBJ2-7 better. Germline loops: CDR1 SGHNT, CDR2 YYREEE (reference sequence). The CDR3 runs to 15 residues. CDR3 amino acids: CASSPGTRTSYEQYF. The CDR3 bases are TGTGCCAGCAGCCCCGGGACTAGGACTTCCTACGAGCAGTACTTC.

To note about this clone: The junction does not match germline at one end; this may be a read error. CDR3 DNA: TGTGCCGGCAGCCCCGCGGGCAATCAGCCCCAGCATTTT. The encoded protein is CAGSPAGNQPQHF. The chain has TRBV7-6 and TRBJ1-5; D gene ambiguous. Per the germline V gene, CDR1 is SGHVS and CDR2 is FNYEAQ. The CDR3 has 13 residues. Filled out from reference TRBV7-6 and TRBJ1-5, the complete variable domain reads GAGVSQSPRYKVTKRGQDVALRCDPISGHVSLYWYRQALGQGPEFLTYFNYEAQQDKSGLPNDRFSAERPEGSISTLTIQRTEQRDSAMYRCAGSPAGNQPQHFGDGTRLSIL.

The chain links TRBV5-1 to TRBJ1-6; tentatively, D is TRBD1 (6 bases). The CDR3 totals 15 residues. Germline CDR1 reads SGHRS; CDR2 reads YFSETQ. V lost 0 bases to trimming and J lost 7 bases, with 11 bases between them. The CDR3 loop reads CASSLASGVNSPLHF. The CDR3 DNA reads as TGCGCCAGCAGCTTGGCATCAGGGGTCAATTCACCCCTCCACTTT.

The V gene is TRBV5-6, the J gene TRBJ1-1; no clear D. This CDR3 has 15 residues. Trimming shortened V by 2 bases and J by 4 bases, and 15 bases separated the two germline ends. From germline, CDR1 is SGHDT and CDR2 YYEEEE. In nucleotides, the CDR3 is TGTGCCAGCAGCTTTTCCCCTGGAGGTAGCACTGAAGCTTTCTTT. Translation: CASSFSPGGSTEAFF.

J is TRBJ1-2 and V is TRBV2; possible D gene TRBD1, 6 bases. Trimming removed 5 bases from V and 4 bases from J, with 11 bases in between. The CDR3 runs 13 residues. Germline loops: CDR1 SNHLY, CDR2 FYNNEI. CDR3 residues: CASSRTEVYGYTF. CDR3 nucleotides: TGTGCCAGCAGTCGGACAGAGGTCTATGGCTACACCTTC.